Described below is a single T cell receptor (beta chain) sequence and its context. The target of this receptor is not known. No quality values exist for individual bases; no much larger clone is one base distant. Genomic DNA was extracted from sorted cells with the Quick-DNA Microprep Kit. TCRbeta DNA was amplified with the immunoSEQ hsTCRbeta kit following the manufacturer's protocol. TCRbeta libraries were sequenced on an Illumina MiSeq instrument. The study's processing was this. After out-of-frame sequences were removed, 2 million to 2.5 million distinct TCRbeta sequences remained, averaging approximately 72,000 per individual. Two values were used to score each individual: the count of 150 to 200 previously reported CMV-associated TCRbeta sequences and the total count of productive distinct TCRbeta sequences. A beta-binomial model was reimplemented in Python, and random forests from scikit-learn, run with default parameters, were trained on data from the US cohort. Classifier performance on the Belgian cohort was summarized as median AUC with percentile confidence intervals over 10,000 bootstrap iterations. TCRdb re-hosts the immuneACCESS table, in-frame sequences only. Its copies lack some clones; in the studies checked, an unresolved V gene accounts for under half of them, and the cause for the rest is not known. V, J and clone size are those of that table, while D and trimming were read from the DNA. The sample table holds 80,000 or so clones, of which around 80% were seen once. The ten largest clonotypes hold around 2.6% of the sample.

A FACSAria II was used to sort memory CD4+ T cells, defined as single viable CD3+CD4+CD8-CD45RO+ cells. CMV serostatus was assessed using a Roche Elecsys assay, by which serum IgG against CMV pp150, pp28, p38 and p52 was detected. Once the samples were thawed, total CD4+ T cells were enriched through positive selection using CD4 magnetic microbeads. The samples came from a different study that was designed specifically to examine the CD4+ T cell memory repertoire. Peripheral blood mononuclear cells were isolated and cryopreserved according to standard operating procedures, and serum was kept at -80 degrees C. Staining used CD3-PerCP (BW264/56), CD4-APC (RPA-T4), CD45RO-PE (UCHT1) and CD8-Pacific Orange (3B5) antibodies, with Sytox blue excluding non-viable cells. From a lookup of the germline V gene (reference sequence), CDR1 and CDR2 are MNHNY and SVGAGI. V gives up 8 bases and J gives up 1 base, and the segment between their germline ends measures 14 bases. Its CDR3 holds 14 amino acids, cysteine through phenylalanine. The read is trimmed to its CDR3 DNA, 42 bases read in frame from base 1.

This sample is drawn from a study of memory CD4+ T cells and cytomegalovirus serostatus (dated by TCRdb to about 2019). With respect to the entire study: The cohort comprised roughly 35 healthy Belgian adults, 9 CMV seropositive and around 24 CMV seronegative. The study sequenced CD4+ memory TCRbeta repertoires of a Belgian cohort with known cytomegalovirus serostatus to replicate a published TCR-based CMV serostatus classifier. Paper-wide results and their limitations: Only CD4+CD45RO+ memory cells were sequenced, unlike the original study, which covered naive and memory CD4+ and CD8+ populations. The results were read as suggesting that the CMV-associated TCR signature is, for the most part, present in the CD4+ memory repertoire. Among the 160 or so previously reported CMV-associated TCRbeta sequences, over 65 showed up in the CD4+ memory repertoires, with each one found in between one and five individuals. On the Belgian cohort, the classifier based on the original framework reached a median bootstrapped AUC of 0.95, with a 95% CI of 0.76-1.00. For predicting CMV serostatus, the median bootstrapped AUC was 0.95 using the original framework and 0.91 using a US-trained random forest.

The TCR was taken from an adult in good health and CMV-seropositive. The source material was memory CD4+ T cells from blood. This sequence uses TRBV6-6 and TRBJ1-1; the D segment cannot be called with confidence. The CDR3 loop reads CASYLYVPNTEAFF. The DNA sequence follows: TGTGCCAGCTATTTATACGTCCCGAACACTGAAGCTTTCTTT.